Listed below are T cell receptor beta chains from one sample, sequenced in a study of blood T cell repertoires in COVID-19. Sequencing was performed with immunoSEQ multiplex PCR; in TCRdb, only in-frame clones are kept and a portion is missing. The repertoire holds under 200,000 clones, with about 90% as singletons. The sequenced material came from PBMCs or T cells enriched from blood (not recorded which). Receptors were obtained from a woman aged 50 to 60 who had recovered from COVID-19. CDR3s include the opening cysteine and the closing phenylalanine or tryptophan. The D gene is left open where the match is weak. A clone size is listed for some rows: how often the clone was seen (once, few, many), or a class if it is expanded.

d_call	v_call	clone_size	j_call	cdr3_aa	cdr3_nt
TRBD1	TRBV30	NA	TRBJ2-3	CAWGYTGQGADTQYF	TGTGCCTGGGGGTACACGGGACAGGGCGCAGATACGCAGTATTTT
TRBD1	TRBV7-2	NA	TRBJ2-1	CASSPRGPPLNEQFF	TGTGCCAGCAGCCCCAGGGGGCCCCCCCTCAATGAGCAGTTCTTC
NA	TRBV4-3	NA	TRBJ2-1	CASSDLQGRAGQFF	TGCGCCAGCAGCGACCTACAGGGCCGGGCGGGCCAGTTCTTC
TRBD2	TRBV18	NA	TRBJ2-5	CASSPVAGSQETQYF	TGTGCCAGCTCACCGGTAGCGGGGTCCCAAGAGACCCAGTACTTC
NA	TRBV7-2	NA	TRBJ2-1	CASSLDGFSYSEQFF	TGTGCCAGCAGCTTAGACGGCTTCAGTTACAGTGAGCAGTTCTTC
NA	TRBV7-2	once	TRBJ1-2	CASSYPRQTSYGYTF	TGTGCCAGCAGCTACCCTCGACAGACTTCCTATGGCTACACCTTC
TRBD1	TRBV28	few	TRBJ1-3	CASSLGGGPGNTIYF	TGTGCCAGCAGTTTAGGAGGGGGCCCCGGAAACACCATATATTTT
TRBD1	TRBV6-2/TRBV6-3	NA	TRBJ1-5	CASSYGDRGLSNQPQHF	TGTGCCAGCAGTTACGGTGACAGGGGGCTTAGCAATCAGCCCCAGCATTTT
TRBD2	TRBV28	NA	TRBJ2-1	CASGAGGSYNEQFF	TGTGCCTCCGGGGCCGGCGGGAGTTACAATGAGCAGTTCTTC
TRBD2	TRBV18	NA	TRBJ2-3	CASSSIAGGADTQYF	TGTGCCAGCTCATCTATCGCGGGAGGGGCAGATACGCAGTATTTT
NA	TRBV5-6	NA	TRBJ1-4	CASSFLRGATNEKLFF	TGTGCCAGCAGCTTTCTCAGGGGCGCAACTAATGAAAAACTGTTTTTT
NA	TRBV12-3/TRBV12-4	NA	TRBJ2-1	CASSLWANNEQFF	TGTGCCAGCTCCCTGTGGGCGAACAATGAGCAGTTCTTC
TRBD1	TRBV7-9	NA	TRBJ1-2	CASSIQGAEGYTF	TGTGCCAGCAGCATTCAGGGGGCCGAAGGCTACACCTTC
TRBD2	TRBV10-3	NA	TRBJ2-1	CATASGRHLYNEQFF	TGTGCCACCGCTAGCGGGAGGCACCTTTACAATGAGCAGTTCTTC
TRBD1	TRBV27	NA	TRBJ1-2	CASSLSARGPYGYTF	TGTGCCAGCAGTTTATCTGCCAGGGGGCCATATGGCTACACCTTC
TRBD1	TRBV5-4	NA	TRBJ2-2	CASRGDRGLSGELFF	TGTGCCAGCAGGGGGGACAGGGGGCTCTCCGGGGAGCTGTTTTTT
NA	TRBV7-9	NA	TRBJ2-5	CASSRPRRGQETQYF	TGTGCCAGCAGCCGACCGCGGCGAGGGCAAGAGACCCAGTACTTC
NA	TRBV29-1	few	TRBJ2-3	CSVPHVGPGGADTQYF	TGCAGCGTTCCCCACGTGGGTCCCGGGGGTGCAGATACGCAGTATTTT
TRBD1	TRBV18	NA	TRBJ2-7	CASSRSETGGGEQYF	TGTGCCAGCTCTCGGTCCGAGACAGGGGGTGGCGAGCAGTACTTC
TRBD2	TRBV11-3	NA	TRBJ2-7	CASSQRLAGEEQYF	TGTGCCAGCAGCCAAAGACTAGCGGGAGAGGAGCAGTACTTC
TRBD2	TRBV5-4	NA	TRBJ2-7	CASSLIGTSFHEQYF	TGTGCCAGCAGCTTGATCGGGACTAGCTTTCACGAGCAGTACTTC
TRBD2	TRBV9	NA	TRBJ2-5	CASSVSLTSGQETQYF	TGTGCCAGCAGCGTGAGTTTGACTAGCGGGCAAGAGACCCAGTACTTC
NA	TRBV28	NA	TRBJ1-6	CASSFLLSSNSPLHF	TGTGCCAGCAGTTTTTTATTGAGTAGTAATTCACCCCTCCACTTT
NA	TRBV28	NA	TRBJ1-2	CASSLAGLYGYTF	TGTGCCAGCAGTTTGGCAGGGCTCTATGGCTACACCTTC
NA	TRBV7-9	NA	TRBJ1-2	CASSLALGQGGGYTF	TGTGCCAGCAGCTTAGCGCTTGGGCAGGGAGGTGGCTACACCTTC
TRBD2	TRBV19	NA	TRBJ2-1	CASSYSGRINEQFF	TGTGCCAGTAGCTATAGCGGGAGGATCAATGAGCAGTTCTTC
NA	TRBV29-1	NA	TRBJ2-5	CSVRGGETQYF	TGCAGCGTTCGAGGAGGAGAGACCCAGTACTTC
NA	TRBV19	NA	TRBJ2-2	CASSGWPGELFF	TGTGCCAGTAGTGGCTGGCCGGGGGAGCTGTTTTTT
TRBD2	TRBV5-6	NA	TRBJ2-7	CASSYDSGRNEQYF	TGTGCCAGCAGCTACGACAGCGGGAGGAACGAGCAGTACTTC
TRBD1	TRBV5-6	NA	TRBJ1-2	CASSPGGQGGYGYTF	TGTGCCAGCAGTCCCGGCGGACAGGGCGGATATGGCTACACCTTC
NA	TRBV30	NA	TRBJ1-2	CAWSTGNYGYTF	TGTGCCTGGAGTACAGGGAACTATGGCTACACCTTC
TRBD2	TRBV27	NA	TRBJ2-1	CASSLTSGSVDEQFF	TGTGCCAGCAGTTTGACTAGCGGGAGTGTAGATGAGCAGTTCTTC
TRBD1	TRBV27	NA	TRBJ1-4	CASSDGRGGEKLFF	TGTGCCAGCAGTGATGGGAGAGGGGGCGAAAAACTGTTTTTT
TRBD2	TRBV30	NA	TRBJ2-7	CAWSAGTSSSEQYF	TGTGCCTGGAGTGCCGGGACTAGTTCCTCCGAGCAGTACTTC
NA	TRBV18	NA	TRBJ1-4	CASSRQVNEKLFF	TGTGCCAGCTCACGGCAGGTTAATGAAAAACTGTTTTTT
NA	TRBV7-9	few	TRBJ2-5	CASSLVSSSVFQETQYF	TGTGCCAGCAGCTTAGTGTCGTCTAGCGTGTTTCAAGAGACCCAGTACTTC
TRBD2	TRBV20-1	few	TRBJ2-7	CSASLPERENGEQYF	TGCAGTGCTAGTTTGCCTGAGCGGGAGAACGGGGAGCAGTACTTC
TRBD1	TRBV5-1	NA	TRBJ2-1	CASSATGGTYNEQFF	TGCGCCAGCAGCGCGACAGGGGGAACCTACAATGAGCAGTTCTTC
TRBD2	TRBV5-1	NA	TRBJ2-3	CASSLLETSARGGFGQYF	TGCGCCAGCAGCTTGCTGGAGACTAGCGCCCGTGGGGGGTTTGGGCAGTATTTT
TRBD1	TRBV3-1/TRBV3-2	NA	TRBJ2-7	CASSDRGGYEQYF	TGTGCCAGCAGCGACAGGGGCGGGTACGAGCAGTACTTC